This TCR beta chain was documented in a study of T cell responses to AZD1222 COVID-19 vaccine. Notes on the study in general: CD4 TCRs covered the whole spike, strongest at regions 160-218 and 743-854. Donors skewed white British and female; clonal diversity was possibly underestimated.

Points on this clone: The antigen is not known.

TCRdb keeps only in-frame clones here, not all; method: immunoSEQ multiplex PCR. The data hold 150,000 to 200,000 clones, with 90% to 95% observed a single time. The receptor was isolated from an adult who received the AZD1222 COVID-19 vaccine. The sample here was peripheral blood, taken 28 days after the second AZD1222 dose.

The CDR3 here is CASSPGQGFGYTF. DNA for the CDR3: TGTGCCAGCAGCCCGGGACAGGGGTTTGGCTACACCTTC. The chain carries TRBV7-3 and TRBJ1-2; 10 positions match TRBD1. Germline CDR1 and CDR2: SGHTA and FQGTGA. Germline trimming cut 5 bases from V and 7 bases from J; bases unmatched to any gene: 4. This CDR3 is 13 amino acids long.